Below are 25 T cell receptor beta chains sequenced from a single sample in a study of technical replicates of blood from several donors. Repertoires were generated with immunoSEQ multiplex PCR, while TCRdb's copy carries only in-frame clones and drops some. The table lists nearly 70,000 clones, 91% of them singletons. Specimen: PBMCs. Source of these receptors: a human donor in good health. Some clones in this sample may be carry-over from other donors' samples.

The gene calls are TRBV10-3 and TRBJ1-5; TRBD1 aligns across 7 bases. Germline CDR1 reads ENHRY; CDR2 reads SYGVKD. The J segment lost 3 bases and the V segment lost 0 bases, leaving 2 bases of the junction unmatched. The CDR3 has 15 amino acids. The CDR3 reads CAISESGTVNQPQHF. CDR3 sequence (DNA): TGTGCCATCAGTGAGTCCGGGACAGTCAATCAGCCCCAGCATTTT.

The rearrangement joins TRBV2 to TRBJ2-7; TRBD2 is a possible D gene (5 bases). V lost 5 bases and J 4 bases, leaving 18 bases between the germline ends. CDR1 SNHLY and CDR2 FYNNEI come from the germline V gene. The CDR3 is 15 residues long. DNA of the CDR3: TGTGCCAGCAGTTTTTTACCGGACTCCCCTTACGAGCAGTACTTC. As protein: CASSFLPDSPYEQYF.

The chain recombines TRBV2 with TRBJ1-3; D gene uncertain. This CDR3 has 15 amino acids. Germline V gene sequence: CDR1 SNHLY, CDR2 FYNNEI. Trimming stripped 4 bases from V and 0 bases from J, with 10 bases between. The CDR3 nucleotides are TGTGCCAGCAGTGGGCGGATCAACTCTGGAAACACCATATATTTT. This encodes CASSGRINSGNTIYF.

The J gene is TRBJ1-5, the V gene TRBV29-1; 7 nucleotides align to TRBD1. Losses at the gene ends were 6 bases for V and 7 bases for J; bases not matched to a gene: 12. The germline V gene encodes CDR1 SQVTM and CDR2 ANQGSEA. CDR3 length: 14 residues. The CDR3, as DNA: TGCAGCGTCGCCGAGACAGGGTTTAGCCAGCCCCAGCATTTT. Residues: CSVAETGFSQPQHF.

The V and J genes are TRBV19 and TRBJ1-1, with TRBD1 matching over 9 bases. Germline V lookup: CDR1 LNHDA, CDR2 SQIVND (reference sequence). Trimming removed 2 bases from V and 7 bases from J; junction bases left unmatched: 5. The CDR3 is made up of 14 amino acids. The CDR3 DNA is TGTGCCAGTAGTATACACAGGGGGCTTGGTGAAGCTTTCTTT. It is translated as CASSIHRGLGEAFF.

The CDR3 reads CASSWGRVAVDQETQYF. DNA for the CDR3: TGCGCCAGCAGTTGGGGCCGAGTAGCGGTGGATCAAGAGACCCAGTACTTC. This chain uses TRBV4-1 with TRBJ2-5, with D possibly being TRBD2 (6 bases). The CDR3 loop spans 17 amino acids. V lost 6 bases to trimming and J lost 2 bases, with 22 bases between them. CDR1 is MGHRA, CDR2 YSYEKL, per germline.

The rearrangement uses TRBV5-1 and TRBJ1-2; TRBD1 matches at 8 bases. CDR1 and CDR2 from the germline V gene are SGHRS and YFSETQ. Unmatched junction bases numbered 6, after V lost 1 base and J lost 4 bases. The CDR3 consists of 15 residues. The CDR3 bases are TGCGCCAGCAGCTTGCAGCCAGGGGGCGGCTATGGCTACACCTTC. As protein: CASSLQPGGGYGYTF.

The rearrangement uses TRBV15 and TRBJ1-1, with D tentatively TRBD1 (5 bases). V was pared by 3 bases and J by 2 bases, with 13 bases between. This CDR3 contains 15 residues. Germline V gives CDR1 LNHNV, CDR2 YYDKDF (reference sequence). In DNA form, the CDR3 reads TGTGCCACCAGCAGGTCAGGGACTTCCAACACTGAAGCTTTCTTT. Translation gives CATSRSGTSNTEAFF.

This chain joins TRBV7-9 and TRBJ2-5, with D possibly TRBD2 on 6 matching bases. CDR3 size: 14 residues. Germline CDR1 reads SEHNR; CDR2 reads FQNEAQ (reference sequence). Trimming cost V 1 base and J 7 bases, with 13 bases left between them. The CDR3 coding sequence is TGTGCCAGCAGCTTAGACACGGGAGCGGGGACCCAGTACTTC. This sequence encodes CASSLDTGAGTQYF.

CDR3 DNA: TGTGCCAGCAGTGCCCCGGGACAGTCCCTCATGAACACTGAAGCTTTCTTT. It yields the protein CASSAPGQSLMNTEAFF. The chain recombines TRBV6-1 with TRBJ1-1; TRBD1 aligns across 7 bases. The CDR3 is made up of 17 amino acids. V was pared by 4 bases and J by 0 bases, with 11 bases of the junction left unmatched. Germline assignment: CDR1 MNHNS and CDR2 SASEGT.

The chain is built from TRBV18 and TRBJ2-1, with 10 bases fitting TRBD2. This CDR3 has 15 amino acids. Germline assignment: CDR1 KGHSH and CDR2 LQKENI. V trimming: 6 bases; J trimming: 5 bases; junction bases outside the gene matches: 7. The CDR3, as DNA: TGTGCCAGCTCCCCGGCTAGCGGGAGTAACAATGAGCAGTTCTTC. Residues: CASSPASGSNNEQFF.

The V gene is TRBV11-3, the J gene TRBJ2-5, with a tentative D call TRBD1 (6 bases). This CDR3 spans 15 amino acids. The ends were cut back, 5 bases at V and 1 base at J, with 14 bases in the middle. From germline, CDR1 is SGHNT and CDR2 YENEEA. CDR3 amino acids: CASSLGVGGQETQYF. CDR3 nucleotide sequence: TGTGCCAGCAGCCTAGGGGTAGGGGGCCAAGAGACCCAGTACTTC. Combining the CDR3 with reference TRBV11-3 and TRBJ2-5 gives the whole variable domain EAGVVQSPRYKIIEKKQPVAFWCNPISGHNTLYWYLQNLGQGPELLIRYENEEAVDDSQLPKDRFSAERLKGVDSTLKIQPAELGDSAVYLCASSLGVGGQETQYFGPGTRLLVL.

The chain links TRBV29-1 to TRBJ2-7; the D gene is possibly TRBD1 (6 bases). The CDR3 extends over 12 amino acids. Germline lookup yields CDR1 SQVTM and CDR2 ANQGSEA. Trimming took 4 bases from V and 5 from J, leaving 12 bases between them. In nucleotides, the CDR3 is TGCAGCGTTGTATTGGGGGCCCACGAGCAGTACTTC. It codes for CSVVLGAHEQYF.

The chain employs TRBV7-2 and TRBJ2-2; 7 nucleotides align to TRBD2. There are 17 residues in the CDR3. Germline CDR1 and CDR2: SGHTA and FQGNSA. The ends lost 4 bases at V and 7 bases at J; junction bases unmatched: 15. Here the CDR3 DNA reads TGTGCCAGCAGCTCTGAACAAACTAGCGCCTCTCGCGGGGAGCTGTTTTTT. It yields the protein CASSSEQTSASRGELFF.

This chain links TRBV6-6 with TRBJ2-7; possibly TRBD1 for D (6 bases). V was cut by 7 bases and J by 5 bases, with 15 bases left in between. The CDR3 consists of 13 residues. CDR1 and CDR2 (germline): MNHNY, SVGAGI (reference sequence). CDR3 residues: CASNRAGSHEQYF. CDR3 nucleotides: TGTGCCAGCAACAGGGCAGGGAGCCACGAGCAGTACTTC.

Notes on this clone: At one end the junction does not follow the germline gene, possibly because of a read error. This chain uses TRBV15 with TRBJ2-2; tentatively, D is TRBD2 (6 bases). Looked up from germline, CDR1 is LNHNV and CDR2 is YYDKDF (reference sequence). The CDR3 contains 15 residues. This CDR3 reads CATSREGLLTGELFF. CDR3 DNA sequence: TGTGCCACCAGCCGAGAGGGACTTCTAACCGGGGAGCTGTTTTTT.

The rearrangement joins TRBV7-9 to TRBJ2-5, with TRBD2 matching over 10 bases. With V trimmed by 0 bases and J by 4 bases, 2 bases remained unmatched. Germline lookup yields CDR1 SEHNR and CDR2 FQNEAQ (reference sequence). The CDR3 runs to 15 residues. Written as DNA, the CDR3 is TGTGCCAGCAGCTTAGCCAGCGGGGGGGTAGAGACCCAGTACTTC. Amino acids: CASSLASGGVETQYF.

The rearrangement links TRBV5-1 to TRBJ2-2; the D gene is possibly TRBD1 (5 bases). V was pared by 0 bases and J by 4 bases, with 7 bases between. The length of the CDR3 is 14 residues. Germline lookup yields CDR1 SGHRS and CDR2 YFSETQ. The chain's CDR3 is CASSLEGSTGELFF. For the CDR3, the DNA is TGCGCCAGCAGCTTGGAGGGGTCCACCGGGGAGCTGTTTTTT.

This chain uses TRBV27 with TRBJ2-5, with 7 bases fitting TRBD2. The CDR3 length is 13 residues. The ends lost 6 bases at V and 5 bases at J; junction bases unmatched: 6. Germline loops: CDR1 MNHEY, CDR2 SMNVEV (reference sequence). In nucleotides, the CDR3 is TGTGCCAGCAGGGGGGGGGTGGTGGAGACCCAGTACTTC. It encodes CASRGGVVETQYF.

This clone showed up just a few times. The chain uses TRBV5-1 and TRBJ1-3, with unresolved D. The CDR3 has 14 amino acids. Trimming took 3 bases from V and 0 from J, leaving 7 bases between them. Germline values: CDR1 SGHRS, CDR2 YFSETQ. CDR3 loop: CASSWGDSGNTIYF. Here the CDR3 DNA reads TGCGCCAGCAGCTGGGGAGACTCTGGAAACACCATATATTTT. Supplemented by reference TRBV5-1 and TRBJ1-3, the full variable domain reads KAGVTQTPRYLIKTRGQQVTLSCSPISGHRSVSWYQQTPGQGLQFLFEYFSETQRNKGNFPGRFSGRQFSNSRSEMNVSTLELGDSALYLCASSWGDSGNTIYFGEGSWLTVV.

This clone was detected once. This chain joins TRBV14 and TRBJ1-3; 7 bases match TRBD1. The CDR3 covers 14 residues. Germline loops: CDR1 SGHDN, CDR2 FVKESK. The V gene end was trimmed by 4 bases and the J gene end by 1 base; junction bases not matched to a gene: 1. CDR3 bases: TGTGCCAGCAGCCCAGGGGGTTCTGGAAACACCATATATTTT. Encoded protein: CASSPGGSGNTIYF.

This chain uses TRBV9 with TRBJ2-7; 8 bases fit TRBD2. The CDR3 has 15 residues. Germline V gene lookup returns CDR1 SGDLS and CDR2 YYNGEE. J gave up 3 bases and V 0 bases, and 5 bases lay outside the gene matches. DNA of the CDR3: TGTGCCAGCAGCGTAGGAGTAGCGGGGAGCTACGAGCAGTACTTC. Translating gives CASSVGVAGSYEQYF.

The CDR3 is CASSPDRTSRNYGYTF. CDR3 coding DNA: TGCGCCAGCAGCCCGGACCGGACATCGAGGAACTATGGCTACACCTTC. This chain links TRBV5-1 with TRBJ1-2; weak D call: TRBD1 (5 bases). The length of the CDR3 is 16 residues. The V gene lost 4 bases and the J gene lost 2 bases, with 18 bases spanning the gap. Germline V gene lookup returns CDR1 SGHRS and CDR2 YFSETQ.

This chain connects TRBV7-2 to TRBJ2-1; 10 nucleotides align to TRBD1. CDR1 is SGHTA, CDR2 FQGNSA, per germline. After removal of 5 bases from V and 6 bases from J, the junction contained 4 bases not matched to a gene. The CDR3 loop spans 14 amino acids. The CDR3 spells CASSPRDRGNEQFF. The CDR3 nucleotides read TGTGCCAGCAGCCCCCGGGACAGGGGCAATGAGCAGTTCTTC.

This chain uses TRBV6-1 with TRBJ2-1; 9 bases are a match to TRBD2. The length of the CDR3 is 15 residues. With 2 bases clipped from V and 9 bases from J, the junction kept 8 bases outside the gene matches. The V gene's germline CDR1 is MNHNS and CDR2 SASEGT. For the CDR3, the DNA is TGTGCCAGCAGTGAAATACTAGCGGGCCTCGGTGAGCAGTTCTTC. It translates to CASSEILAGLGEQFF.